The present T cell receptor (beta chain) was sequenced within a study of metastatic and nonmetastatic thyroid tumors. Overall study context: Peripheral blood and tumor or nodule samples from malignant and benign thyroid patients were compared. General study results and limits: It was reportedly found that TCR beta diversity was significantly higher in malignant thyroid tumors than in benign nodules, a difference seen in both blood and tumor samples.

In regard to this clone: What it recognizes is unknown. A junction boundary mismatches the germline segment, possibly from a read error.

Every patient was untreated before thyroid surgery. TCRdb ran MiXCR on the PCR reads. This table has about 25,000 clones, around 13% appearing once. The TCR sequence derives from a female donor with papillary thyroid cancer or a benign thyroid nodule (not recorded which). Some clones in this sample may be carry-over from other donors' samples. Sequencing was carried out using blood.

CDR3 nucleotides: TGTGCCCGTAGTATGGCAGGCCCCTACGAGCAGTACTTC. It yields the protein CARSMAGPYEQYF. This chain uses TRBV19 with TRBJ2-7; D unresolved. The CDR3 covers 13 residues. Germline V lookup: CDR1 LNHDA, CDR2 SQIVND (reference sequence). Full variable domain (outside the CDR3, taken from reference TRBV19 and TRBJ2-7): DGGITQSPKYLFRKEGQNVTLSCEQNLNHDAMYWYRQDPGQGLRLIYYSQIVNDFQKGDIAEGYSVSREKKESFPLTVTSAQKNPTAFYLCARSMAGPYEQYFGPGTRLTVT.